The T cell receptor (beta chain) under discussion was sequenced for a study of CD8+ T cells in alopecia areata. For the study at large: After 6 to 18 months of tofacitinib, follow-up continued 6 months off drug.

Comment on this clone: Its cognate antigen is unknown.

The germline gives CDR1 SGHRS, CDR2 YFSETQ. This CDR3 region has 15 residues. Trimming shortened V by 4 bases and J by 1 base, and 14 bases separated the two germline ends. Findings of the study overall: Scalp samples also yield sequences of resident alphabeta T cells from normal skin. It was less clear whether patients shared TCRs than it was in mice, possibly because of HLA.

As part of sample collection, lesional scalp punch biopsies and peripheral blood were taken from alopecia areata patients. Sequencing templates came from extracted RNA that was reverse transcribed into cDNA. TCRdb keeps only in-frame clones here, not all; method: immunoSEQ multiplex PCR. The sample has more than 90,000 clones, 35% to 45% seen once. The material sequenced was CD4+ T cells sorted from blood. The rearrangement uses TRBV5-1 and TRBJ2-5, with D perhaps being TRBD1 or TRBD2 (5 bases each). The sequence came from a human donor with alopecia areata. The CDR3 loop reads CASSPDGTLQETQYF. Written as DNA, the CDR3 is TGCGCCAGCAGCCCTGACGGGACCCTCCAAGAGACCCAGTACTTC. Full variable domain (rest looked up from reference TRBV5-1 and TRBJ2-5): KAGVTQTPRYLIKTRGQQVTLSCSPISGHRSVSWYQQTPGQGLQFLFEYFSETQRNKGNFPGRFSGRQFSNSRSEMNVSTLELGDSALYLCASSPDGTLQETQYFGPGTRLLVL.